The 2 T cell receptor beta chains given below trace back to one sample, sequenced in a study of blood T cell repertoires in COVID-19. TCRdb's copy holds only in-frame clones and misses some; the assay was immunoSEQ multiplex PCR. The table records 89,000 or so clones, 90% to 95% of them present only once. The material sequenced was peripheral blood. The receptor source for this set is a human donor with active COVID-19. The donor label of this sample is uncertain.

The CDR3 coding sequence is TGTGCCAGCAGCTCAAACGCGGGGGAACCCTACGAGCAGTACTTC. The encoded protein is CASSSNAGEPYEQYF. The genes are TRBV9 and TRBJ2-7, with 7 bases that match TRBD2. The V gene end was trimmed by 4 bases and the J gene end by 2 bases; junction bases not matched to a gene: 9. Germline-derived CDR1 and CDR2 are SGDLS and YYNGEE. The CDR3 totals 15 residues. Complete variable domain (other parts from reference TRBV9 and TRBJ2-7): DSGVTQTPKHLITATGQRVTLRCSPRSGDLSVYWYQQSLDQGLQFLIQYYNGEERAKGNILERFSAQQFPDLHSELNLSSLELGDSALYFCASSSNAGEPYEQYFGPGTRLTVT.

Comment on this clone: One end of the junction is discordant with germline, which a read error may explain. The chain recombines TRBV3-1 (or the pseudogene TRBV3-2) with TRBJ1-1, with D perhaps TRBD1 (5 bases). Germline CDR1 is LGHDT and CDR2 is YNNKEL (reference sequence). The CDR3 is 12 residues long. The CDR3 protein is CASNQLRGEAFF. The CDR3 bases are TGTGCCAGCAACCAATTAAGGGGTGAAGCTTTCTTT.